Listed here are 28 T cell receptor beta chains from one sample, sequenced in a study of cytomegalovirus exposure and HLA in healthy donors. The PCR employed 60 Vbeta primers together with 13 Jbeta primers. Some clones are missing from TCRdb's copy, which holds only in-frame ones; the method was immunoSEQ multiplex PCR. The sample carries about 120,000 clones, over 70% recorded once. The sequenced sample was PBMCs. The origin of the receptors is a woman aged 35 to 49 in good health and CMV-seropositive.

The genes are TRBV5-1 and TRBJ2-1; TRBD1 agrees at 9 bases. The germline V gene encodes CDR1 SGHRS and CDR2 YFSETQ. V dropped 4 bases and J dropped 8; count of bases not matched to a gene: 4. This CDR3 is built from 13 residues. The CDR3 is CASSAHRGHEQFF. The CDR3 region has the DNA TGCGCCAGCAGCGCCCACAGGGGGCATGAGCAGTTCTTC. Full variable domain (remainder filled in from reference TRBV5-1 and TRBJ2-1): KAGVTQTPRYLIKTRGQQVTLSCSPISGHRSVSWYQQTPGQGLQFLFEYFSETQRNKGNFPGRFSGRQFSNSRSEMNVSTLELGDSALYLCASSAHRGHEQFFGPGTRLTVL.

This chain joins TRBV5-4 and TRBJ2-1, with D perhaps TRBD2 (5 bases). The CDR3 sequence is 11 residues long. The germline V gene encodes CDR1 SGHNT and CDR2 YYREEE (reference sequence). V was shortened by 9 bases and J by 7 bases, with 11 bases between the two germline ends. In DNA, the CDR3 is TGTGCCACCGGGATTCGAAATGAGCAGTTCTTC. Protein sequence: CATGIRNEQFF.

The rearrangement links TRBV27 to TRBJ1-5, with D tentatively TRBD1 (6 bases). Between the trimmed V and J ends, which lost 3 bases and 6 bases, there was a span of 12 bases. CDR1 MNHEY and CDR2 SMNVEV come from the germline V gene (reference sequence). The CDR3 is 14 amino acids. DNA for the CDR3: TGTGCCAGCAGTTTGAACAGGGAGGGTCAGCCCCAGCATTTT. This sequence encodes CASSLNREGQPQHF.

The V gene is TRBV7-8, the J gene TRBJ2-7; no reliable D call. Germline CDR1 is SGHVS and CDR2 is FQNEAQ. Trimming took 5 bases from V and 6 from J, leaving 17 bases between them. The CDR3 runs 14 residues. CDR3 nucleotide sequence: TGTGCCAGCAGCCGTACACCCTACCTAGGCGAGCAGTACTTC. Residues: CASSRTPYLGEQYF. The entire variable domain, with the rest obtained from reference TRBV7-8 and TRBJ2-7, is as follows: GAGVSQSPRYKVAKRGQDVALRCDPISGHVSLFWYQQALGQGPEFLTYFQNEAQLDKSGLPSDRFFAERPEGSVSTLKIQRTQQEDSAVYLCASSRTPYLGEQYFGPGTRLTVT.

This clone appeared once. The chain is built from TRBV5-6 and TRBJ2-3; D is possibly TRBD1 (6 bases). The CDR3 contains 13 residues. CDR1 is SGHDT and CDR2 is YYEEEE in the germline V gene. V dropped 3 bases and J dropped 8 bases, with 13 bases sitting between them. The CDR3 DNA is TGTGCCAGCAGCTGGAGGACAGAAGTTACGCAGTATTTT. The encoded protein is CASSWRTEVTQYF.

The CDR3: CASSLEVTGDYEQYF. CDR3 coding DNA: TGTGCCAGCAGCTTAGAGGTTACAGGGGACTACGAGCAGTACTTC. The chain has TRBV7-9 and TRBJ2-7, with TRBD1 identical over 7 bases. Germline-derived CDR1 and CDR2 are SEHNR and FQNEAQ (reference sequence). The V and J ends lost 1 base and 3 bases, in that order; junction bases with no gene match: 6. This CDR3 region has 15 residues.

The chain uses TRBV4-3 and TRBJ2-7, with unresolved D. Germline assignment: CDR1 LGHNA and CDR2 YSLEER. The ends were cut back, 4 bases at V and 1 base at J, with 11 bases in the middle. The CDR3 has 14 residues. For the CDR3, the DNA is TGCGCCAGCAGCCCGTCGACGGGTTCCTACGAGCAGTACTTC. This translates into CASSPSTGSYEQYF.

This clone has more than one count but fewer than ten. The V gene is TRBV18, the J gene TRBJ2-7; D not certain. CDR1 is KGHSH, CDR2 LQKENI, per germline. Trimming removed 2 bases at V and 6 bases at J, with 11 bases between. The CDR3 spans 13 residues. CDR3 coding DNA: TGTGCCAGCTCACCAGCGGCCCACGTCGAGCAGTACTTC. Its protein product is CASSPAAHVEQYF.

The chain recombines TRBV27 with TRBJ1-5; 7 bases line up with TRBD1. The J segment lost 0 bases and the V segment lost 5 bases, leaving 4 bases of the junction unmatched. This CDR3 spans 15 amino acids. CDR1 is MNHEY, CDR2 SMNVEV, per germline (reference sequence). CDR3 DNA sequence: TGTGCCAGCAGTCTCGGGACAGATAGCAATCAGCCCCAGCATTTT. This translates into CASSLGTDSNQPQHF.

The gene calls are TRBV9 and TRBJ1-5; tentative D call: TRBD1 (5 bases). V shed 10 bases and J shed 6 bases, with 14 bases lying between them. Germline CDR1 reads SGDLS; CDR2 reads YYNGEE. CDR3 size: 12 residues. The CDR3 spells CAVGRGGQPQHF. The CDR3 DNA reads TGTGCCGTGGGGAGGGGCGGTCAGCCCCAGCATTTT.

This clone came up a few times. The chain recombines TRBV7-2 with TRBJ1-3, with D hard to call. The CDR3 has 12 residues. The ends were cut back, 5 bases at V and 4 bases at J, with 6 bases in the middle. CDR1 and CDR2 from the germline V gene are SGHTA and FQGNSA. Here the CDR3 reads CASSPGGNTIYF. The CDR3, as DNA: TGTGCCAGCAGCCCTGGCGGAAACACCATATATTTT.

This chain joins TRBV19 and TRBJ1-1, with D uncertain. This CDR3 is 14 amino acids long. The V end lost 7 bases, the J end lost 4 bases, and 16 bases lay between the germline ends. The germline V gene has CDR1 LNHDA and CDR2 SQIVND (reference sequence). The CDR3 protein is CASKVPDRGTEAFF. The CDR3 bases are TGTGCCAGTAAAGTACCCGATCGGGGCACTGAAGCTTTCTTT.

On this clone: The junction departs from the called germline gene at one end, perhaps through a read error. V gene TRBV7-9 combines with J gene TRBJ2-3; 7 bases agree with TRBD1. CDR1 is SEHNR and CDR2 is FQNEAQ in the germline V gene (reference sequence). This CDR3 comprises 14 residues. The CDR3 coding sequence is TGTGCCAGCAGCCGGGACAGCAGTGCAGATACGCAATATTTT. Translation: CASSRDSSADTQYF.

This clone is a singleton in its sample. The chain employs TRBV19 and TRBJ1-2, with TRBD1 matching over 8 bases. Germline CDR1 is LNHDA and CDR2 is SQIVND (reference sequence). The ends lost 8 bases at V and 4 bases at J; junction bases unmatched: 6. The CDR3 spans 13 residues. As DNA, the CDR3 is TGTGCCAGTGGTGACAGGGGAGCCTATGGCTACACCTTC. This encodes CASGDRGAYGYTF. The full variable domain, completed using reference TRBV19 and TRBJ1-2, is DGGITQSPKYLFRKEGQNVTLSCEQNLNHDAMYWYRQDPGQGLRLIYYSQIVNDFQKGDIAEGYSVSREKKESFPLTVTSAQKNPTAFYLCASGDRGAYGYTFGSGTRLTVV.

V gene TRBV27 combines with J gene TRBJ1-2; perhaps TRBD1 as D (6 bases). This CDR3 contains 13 residues. The ends were cut back, 5 bases at V and 8 bases at J, with 15 bases in the middle. CDR1 MNHEY and CDR2 SMNVEV come from the germline V gene (reference sequence). The CDR3 here is CASSLGQRLGYTF. In DNA form, the CDR3 reads TGTGCCAGCAGTCTAGGACAGCGGCTAGGCTACACCTTC.

The chain joins TRBV7-2 to TRBJ1-6; 7 positions agree with TRBD1. With 4 bases clipped from V and 10 bases from J, the junction kept 7 bases outside the gene matches. Germline CDR1 is SGHTA and CDR2 is FQGNSA. The CDR3 has 14 amino acids. The CDR3 loop is CASSSPQGGSPLHF. Here the CDR3 DNA reads TGTGCCAGCAGCTCCCCGCAGGGGGGATCACCCCTCCACTTT.

About this clone itself: Additional DNA sequences in this sample encode the identical CDR3. V is TRBV7-9 and J is TRBJ1-4; no definite D call. The CDR3 runs 14 residues. The V gene's germline CDR1 is SEHNR and CDR2 FQNEAQ (reference sequence). The V end was cut by 5 bases, the J end by 0 bases, with 7 bases between. The CDR3 DNA sequence: TGTGCCAGCAGCCGAGATGCAACTAATGAAAAACTGTTTTTT. Translated: CASSRDATNEKLFF.

V is TRBV27 and J is TRBJ2-7; a possible D gene is TRBD1 (5 bases). The V gene's germline CDR1 is MNHEY and CDR2 SMNVEV (reference sequence). The V gene lost 6 bases and the J gene lost 5 bases, with 23 bases spanning the gap. This CDR3 comprises 16 residues. The CDR3 nucleotides read TGTGCCAGCAGACAAGTGCAGGGATTCGCCTTAGACGAGCAGTACTTC. Protein: CASRQVQGFALDEQYF.

The chain joins TRBV4-3 to TRBJ2-3; 12 bases agree with TRBD2. This CDR3 is 17 amino acids long. Trimming at V came to 6 bases and at J to 8 bases, leaving 15 bases not matched to a gene. Germline CDR1 is LGHNA and CDR2 is YSLEER. CDR3 amino acids: CASRPSLAGGPSGTQYF. Written as DNA, the CDR3 is TGCGCCAGCAGACCGTCGCTAGCGGGAGGGCCCTCAGGTACGCAGTATTTT.

The rearrangement uses TRBV7-3 and TRBJ1-2; 11 nucleotides agree with TRBD1. CDR3 length equals 17 residues. CDR1 SGHTA and CDR2 FQGTGA come from the germline V gene. The V and J ends lost 5 bases and 5 bases, in that order; junction bases with no gene match: 13. The CDR3 loop is CASSPPDRGQMKYGYTF. DNA of the CDR3: TGTGCCAGCAGCCCTCCGGACAGGGGGCAAATGAAGTATGGCTACACCTTC. The full variable domain, rest sourced from reference TRBV7-3 and TRBJ1-2, is GAGVSQTPSNKVTEKGKYVELRCDPISGHTALYWYRQSLGQGPEFLIYFQGTGAADDSGLPNDRFFAVRPEGSVSTLKIQRTERGDSAVYLCASSPPDRGQMKYGYTFGSGTRLTVV.

This chain uses TRBV10-2 with TRBJ1-2; the match to TRBD1 covers 9 bases. The CDR3 totals 14 residues. Germline loops: CDR1 WSHSY, CDR2 SAAADI. The J segment lost 8 bases and the V segment lost 7 bases, leaving 11 bases of the junction unmatched. This chain's CDR3 is CASKDAGQGKGYTF. DNA for the CDR3: TGCGCCAGCAAGGATGCGGGACAGGGAAAAGGCTACACCTTC.

V gene TRBV6-5 combines with J gene TRBJ2-1; 8 bases agree with TRBD2. The V gene's germline CDR1 is MNHEY and CDR2 SVGAGI. The CDR3 totals 16 residues. J was trimmed by 8 bases and V by 0 bases; bases with no gene match: 9. The CDR3 DNA is TGTGCCAGCAGTTACTCCGTTAGCGGGATAGGCGATGAGCAGTTCTTC. Its protein is CASSYSVSGIGDEQFF.

The rearrangement uses TRBV9 and TRBJ2-5; 7 positions agree with TRBD1. The CDR3 has 13 residues. Looked up from germline, CDR1 is SGDLS and CDR2 is YYNGEE. The V and J ends lost 3 bases and 2 bases, in that order; junction bases with no gene match: 1. The CDR3 DNA reads as TGTGCCAGCAGCGAGGGACAGCAAGAGACCCAGTACTTC. It encodes CASSEGQQETQYF.

The V and J genes are TRBV9 and TRBJ2-7; 7 bases match TRBD2. The CDR3 runs to 15 residues. CDR1 and CDR2 (germline): SGDLS, YYNGEE. Trimming took 2 bases from V and 3 from J; bases not matched to a gene: 8. The CDR3 sequence is CASSVSGDYNYEQYF. CDR3 in DNA: TGTGCCAGCAGCGTTTCGGGGGACTACAACTACGAGCAGTACTTC.

The chain uses TRBV7-9 and TRBJ1-1, with D tentatively TRBD1 (5 bases). V lost 2 bases to trimming and J lost 5 bases, with 12 bases between them. This CDR3 is built from 14 residues. Looked up from germline, CDR1 is SEHNR and CDR2 is FQNEAQ (reference sequence). The CDR3 DNA reads TGTGCCAGCAGCTTAAGGGTACGGGGGACTGAAGCTTTCTTT. Encoded protein: CASSLRVRGTEAFF.

The V gene is TRBV7-9, the J gene TRBJ2-7; 7 positions match TRBD1. V lost 3 bases and J lost 5; bases outside the gene matches: 4. The CDR3 extends over 13 amino acids. Germline V CDR1 and CDR2: SEHNR, FQNEAQ (reference sequence). CDR3 sequence (DNA): TGTGCCAGCAGCTTTCTGGACAGGAACGAGCAGTACTTC. Its protein is CASSFLDRNEQYF.

This clone was observed a few times. The junction and the germline gene differ at one end; a read error may be behind it. The rearrangement links TRBV7-7 to TRBJ2-5; D remains unclear. Germline-derived CDR1 and CDR2 are SSHAT and FNYEAQ (reference sequence). The CDR3 sequence is 13 residues long. The CDR3 spells CASSLGPEETQYF. CDR3 DNA: TGTGCTAGCAGCTTAGGTCCAGAAGAGACCCAGTACTTC.

The chain couples TRBV5-6 to TRBJ1-4, with TRBD1 matching over 8 bases. Germline-derived CDR1 and CDR2 are SGHDT and YYEEEE. With 3 bases clipped from V and 8 bases from J, the junction kept 6 bases outside the gene matches. CDR3 length: 14 amino acids. CDR3 amino acids: CASSYGQGWEKLFF. CDR3 sequence (DNA): TGTGCCAGCAGCTATGGACAGGGTTGGGAAAAACTGTTTTTT.